Listed here are 20 T cell receptor beta chains from one sample, sequenced in a study of cytomegalovirus exposure and HLA in healthy donors. Profiled with immunoSEQ multiplex PCR; TCRdb holds only in-frame clones, not every one. The repertoire includes some 49,000 clones, roughly nine tenths of them detected once, and 1.4% sits in the top ten. Material: PBMCs. Source of these receptors: a man aged 18-30 years in good health and CMV-seronegative.

The J gene is TRBJ2-1, the V gene TRBV21-1; the table's D gene call, TRBD1, was not cross checked with the DNA. TRBV21-1 is recorded as a pseudogene. The CDR3 is 16 amino acids. CDR3 bases: TGTGCCAGCAGCAAAAGGGGACAGGGGCGCTACAATGAGCAGTTCTTC. This encodes CASSKRGQGRYNEQFF.

This clone was seen a single time. In nucleotides, the CDR3 is TGCGCCAGCAGCTTGGCCGGGACACTGAACACTGAAGCTTTCTTT. Its translation is CASSLAGTLNTEAFF. The J gene is TRBJ1-1, the V gene TRBV5-1; tentative D call: TRBD1 (6 bases). Trimming removed 0 bases from V and 0 bases from J, with 9 bases in between. The CDR3 has 15 residues. Germline V gives CDR1 SGHRS, CDR2 YFSETQ.

The rearrangement links TRBV2 to TRBJ2-1; 11 nucleotides match TRBD2. Trimming took 3 bases from V and 4 from J; bases not matched to a gene: 20. The CDR3 is 21 residues long. CDR1 and CDR2 from the germline V gene are SNHLY and FYNNEI. The CDR3 here is CASSDHRKRLAGTREYNEQFF. CDR3 DNA sequence: TGTGCCAGCAGTGATCACCGTAAACGACTAGCGGGGACTAGGGAGTACAATGAGCAGTTCTTC.

This clone was recorded once. The V call is TRBV1, the J call TRBJ1-3; TRBD1 is taken as the D call from the table, unchecked against the DNA. TRBV1 is an annotated pseudogene. This CDR3 spans 12 amino acids. CDR3 loop: CTSTQTGPTIYF. The CDR3, as DNA: TGCACCAGCACCCAAACAGGTCCCACCATATATTTT.

The rearrangement joins TRBV21-1 to TRBJ2-3; TRBD2 was called by the table and not checked on the DNA. TRBV21-1 is classified as a pseudogene. This CDR3 is built from 20 residues. CDR3 sequence reads: CASRVIRLAGWEKPTDTQYF. CDR3 bases: TGTGCCAGCCGGGTTATTCGACTAGCGGGTTGGGAGAAACCCACAGATACGCAGTATTTT.

CDR3 DNA: TGTGCCAGCACCCTCAGGGGCCCCGGAAACACCATATATTTT. Translation: CASTLRGPGNTIYF. The chain links TRBV11-2 to TRBJ1-3, with D possibly being TRBD1 (6 bases). Germline CDR1 reads SGHAT; CDR2 reads FQNNGV. The CDR3 consists of 14 residues. V lost 7 bases and J 4 bases, leaving 14 bases between the germline ends. Full variable domain (outside the CDR3, taken from reference TRBV11-2 and TRBJ1-3): EAGVAQSPRYKIIEKRQSVAFWCNPISGHATLYWYQQILGQGPKLLIQFQNNGVVDDSQLPKDRFSAERLKGVDSTLKIQPAKLEDSAVYLCASTLRGPGNTIYFGEGSWLTVV.

This clone appeared a single time. The rearrangement joins TRBV9 to TRBJ2-7; 11 bases map to TRBD1. CDR3 size: 13 residues. Germline values: CDR1 SGDLS, CDR2 YYNGEE. With 7 bases clipped from V and 6 bases from J, the junction kept 6 bases outside the gene matches. The chain's CDR3 is CASSGTGGFEQYF. CDR3 in DNA: TGTGCCAGCTCCGGGACAGGGGGGTTCGAGCAGTACTTC.

This clone turned up a few times. This chain uses TRBV6-1 with TRBJ2-4, with 12 bases matching TRBD2. The CDR3 has 15 amino acids. V gave up 4 bases and J gave up 9 bases; unmatched junction bases: 7. Germline CDR1 MNHNS, CDR2 SASEGT. The CDR3 is CASSGLAGEVGIQYF. The CDR3 bases are TGTGCCAGCAGTGGACTAGCGGGAGAGGTTGGCATTCAGTACTTC.

This chain links TRBV28 with TRBJ2-7; 12 nucleotides match TRBD2. The germline CDR1 and CDR2 sequences are MDHEN and SYDVKM. There are 16 residues in the CDR3. The trim removed 4 bases at V and 1 base at J, leaving 5 bases unmatched. This chain's CDR3 is CASSSPGTSGSYEQYF. CDR3 sequence (DNA): TGTGCCAGCAGTTCTCCCGGGACTAGCGGGTCCTACGAGCAGTACTTC.

This clone was detected once. J is TRBJ2-1 and V is TRBV4-1; D remains unclear. CDR1 is MGHRA and CDR2 is YSYEKL in the germline V gene. The CDR3 has 12 residues. The V end lost 0 bases, the J end lost 13 bases, and 10 bases lay between the germline ends. As DNA, the CDR3 is TGCGCCAGCAGCCAAGATCACAGAATACAGTTCTTC. This gives the protein CASSQDHRIQFF.

The rearrangement uses TRBV29-1 and TRBJ2-7; 8 bases fit TRBD2. V shed 2 bases, J shed 4 bases, and the junction held 7 bases outside the gene matches. The CDR3 length is 14 residues. Germline V gene sequence: CDR1 SQVTM, CDR2 ANQGSEA. CDR3: CSVESQREPYEQYF. CDR3 bases: TGCAGCGTTGAAAGCCAGCGGGAGCCTTACGAGCAGTACTTC.

This chain uses TRBV28 with TRBJ2-7; 7 bases map to TRBD2. Germline loops: CDR1 MDHEN, CDR2 SYDVKM. V shed 8 bases, J shed 6 bases, and the junction held 10 bases outside the gene matches. The length of the CDR3 is 13 residues. The CDR3 nucleotides read TGTGCCAGCGGGGGGGTAAGGGCTGGCGAGCAGTACTTC. It specifies CASGGVRAGEQYF.

The chain is built from TRBV30 and TRBJ2-7, with D possibly being TRBD1 (6 bases). The CDR3 covers 16 residues. The germline V gene encodes CDR1 GTSNPN and CDR2 SVGIG (reference sequence). The ends were cut back, 1 base at V and 5 bases at J, with 21 bases in the middle. The CDR3 coding sequence is TGTGCCTGGAGTGATAGAAGAGGACCCTACAGGGACGAGCAGTACTTC. Amino acid sequence: CAWSDRRGPYRDEQYF. The full variable domain, rest sourced from reference TRBV30 and TRBJ2-7, is SQTIHQWPATLVQPVGSPLSLECTVEGTSNPNLYWYRQAAGRGLQLLFYSVGIGQISSEVPQNLSASRPQDRQFILSSKKLLLSDSGFYLCAWSDRRGPYRDEQYFGPGTRLTVT.

In nucleotides, the CDR3 is TGTGCCAGCAGCGTAGAACAGTCTGGAAACACCATATATTTT. This gives the protein CASSVEQSGNTIYF. The chain uses TRBV9 and TRBJ1-3; D call uncertain. The CDR3 loop spans 14 amino acids. V lost 0 bases and J lost 1, with 5 bases in between. Germline-derived CDR1 and CDR2 are SGDLS and YYNGEE. The whole variable domain, filled in from reference TRBV9 and TRBJ1-3, reads DSGVTQTPKHLITATGQRVTLRCSPRSGDLSVYWYQQSLDQGLQFLIQYYNGEERAKGNILERFSAQQFPDLHSELNLSSLELGDSALYFCASSVEQSGNTIYFGEGSWLTVV.

As DNA, the CDR3 is TGTGCCAGCAGCTTATCTCCGACTAGCGGGAGTACCTACGAGCAGTACTTC. Encoded protein: CASSLSPTSGSTYEQYF. V usage is TRBV7-9 and J usage is TRBJ2-7; TRBD2 matches at 12 bases. This CDR3 contains 17 residues. The trim removed 2 bases at V and 2 bases at J, leaving 7 bases unmatched. The germline V gene encodes CDR1 SEHNR and CDR2 FQNEAQ (reference sequence).

V and J are TRBV28 and TRBJ1-2, with D possibly matching TRBD1 (6 bases). This CDR3 has 11 residues. V gave up 6 bases and J gave up 14 bases, with 16 bases separating them. Per the germline V gene, CDR1 is MDHEN and CDR2 is SYDVKM. The CDR3 is CASSPGAPATF. The CDR3 DNA is TGTGCCAGCAGCCCAGGGGCCCCTGCTACCTTC.

The chain couples TRBV6-5 to TRBJ2-5; tentatively, D is TRBD1 (6 bases). The ends were cut back, 4 bases at V and 0 bases at J, with 9 bases in the middle. Germline V gene lookup returns CDR1 MNHEY and CDR2 SVGAGI. This CDR3 spans 14 amino acids. CDR3 residues: CASSSTGYQETQYF. CDR3 nucleotide sequence: TGTGCCAGCAGTTCGACAGGATACCAAGAGACCCAGTACTTC.

CDR3 in DNA: TGCGCCAGCAGCTCGTCTACCATATATTCCTACGAGCAGTACTTC. Translation gives CASSSSTIYSYEQYF. The rearrangement joins TRBV5-1 to TRBJ2-7; D uncertain. CDR3 size: 15 residues. From germline, CDR1 is SGHRS and CDR2 YFSETQ. Trimming took off 3 bases at V and 1 base at J, with 14 bases between the two ends.

The V and J genes are TRBV28 and TRBJ2-7; 14 positions match TRBD2. Per germline, CDR1 MDHEN and CDR2 SYDVKM. The CDR3 spans 22 residues. Trimming cost V 5 bases and J 5 bases; bases outside gene matches: 26. In DNA form, the CDR3 reads TGTGCCAGCAGTCCCACCACGGGACAGGGATGGACTAGCGGGAGGTCTACTGACGAGCAGTACTTC. It specifies CASSPTTGQGWTSGRSTDEQYF.

This sequence joins TRBV28 and TRBJ1-4; the D gene is possibly TRBD1 (6 bases). In germline, CDR1 is MDHEN, CDR2 SYDVKM. The CDR3 consists of 16 residues. V was shortened by 5 bases and J by 4 bases, with 17 bases between the two germline ends. The CDR3: CASSVPAGGNNEKLFF. The CDR3 coding sequence is TGTGCCAGCAGTGTCCCGGCGGGGGGCAATAATGAAAAACTGTTTTTT.